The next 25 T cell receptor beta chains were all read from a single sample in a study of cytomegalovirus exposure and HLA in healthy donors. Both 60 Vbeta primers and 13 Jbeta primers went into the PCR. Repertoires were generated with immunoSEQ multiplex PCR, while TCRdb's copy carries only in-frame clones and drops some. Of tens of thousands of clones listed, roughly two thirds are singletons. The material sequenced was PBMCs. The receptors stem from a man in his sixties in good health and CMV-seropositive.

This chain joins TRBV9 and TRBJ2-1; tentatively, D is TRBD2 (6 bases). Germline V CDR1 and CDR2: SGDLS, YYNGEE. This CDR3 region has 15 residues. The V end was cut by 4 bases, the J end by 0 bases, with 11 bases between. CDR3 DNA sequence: TGTGCCAGCAGCCAGGTCGGGAGCTCCTACAATGAGCAGTTCTTC. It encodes CASSQVGSSYNEQFF.

The CDR3 DNA sequence: TGTGCCAGCAGCCCCAACGGGGGGAACACTGAAGCTTTCTTT. The encoded protein is CASSPNGGNTEAFF. The chain is built from TRBV7-3 and TRBJ1-1; a possible D gene is TRBD1 (5 bases). CDR1 and CDR2 from the germline V gene are SGHTA and FQGTGA. The CDR3 extends over 14 amino acids. The V gene lost 5 bases and the J gene lost 1 base, with 11 bases spanning the gap.

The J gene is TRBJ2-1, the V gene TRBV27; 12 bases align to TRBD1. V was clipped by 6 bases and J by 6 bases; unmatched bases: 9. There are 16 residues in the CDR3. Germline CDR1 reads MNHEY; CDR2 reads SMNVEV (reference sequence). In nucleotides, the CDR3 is TGTGCCAGCAGGGGTATGGGACAGGGGGCTGGCAATGAGCAGTTCTTC. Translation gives CASRGMGQGAGNEQFF.

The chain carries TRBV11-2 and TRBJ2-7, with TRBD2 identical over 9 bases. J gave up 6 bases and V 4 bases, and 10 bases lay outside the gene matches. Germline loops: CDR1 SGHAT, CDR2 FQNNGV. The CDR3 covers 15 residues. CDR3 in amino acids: CASSYGTSHPGEQYF. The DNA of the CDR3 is TGTGCCAGCAGCTACGGGACTAGCCATCCGGGCGAGCAGTACTTC.

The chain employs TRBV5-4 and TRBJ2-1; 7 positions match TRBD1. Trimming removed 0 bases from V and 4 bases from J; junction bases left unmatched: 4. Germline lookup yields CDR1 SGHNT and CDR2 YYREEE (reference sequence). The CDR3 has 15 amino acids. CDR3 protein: CASSLEQGRYNEQFF. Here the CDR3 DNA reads TGTGCCAGCAGCTTGGAACAGGGGCGTTACAATGAGCAGTTCTTC.

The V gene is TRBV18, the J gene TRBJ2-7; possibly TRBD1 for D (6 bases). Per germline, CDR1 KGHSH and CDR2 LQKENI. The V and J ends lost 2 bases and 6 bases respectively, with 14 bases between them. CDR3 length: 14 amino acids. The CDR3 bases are TGTGCCAGCTCACCAGTACAGGGAAGTGGCGAGCAGTACTTC. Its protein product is CASSPVQGSGEQYF.

The CDR3 region has the DNA TGTGCCAGCAGCGTCGGTTCGTCCCACCTAGGTGGAGATACGCAGTATTTT. It translates to CASSVGSSHLGGDTQYF. The chain joins TRBV9 to TRBJ2-3; no reliable D call. The CDR3 runs 17 residues. Trimming cost V 2 bases and J 5 bases, with 21 bases left between them. The V gene's germline CDR1 is SGDLS and CDR2 YYNGEE. The full variable domain, with the rest looked up from reference TRBV9 and TRBJ2-3, is DSGVTQTPKHLITATGQRVTLRCSPRSGDLSVYWYQQSLDQGLQFLIQYYNGEERAKGNILERFSAQQFPDLHSELNLSSLELGDSALYFCASSVGSSHLGGDTQYFGPGTRLTVL.

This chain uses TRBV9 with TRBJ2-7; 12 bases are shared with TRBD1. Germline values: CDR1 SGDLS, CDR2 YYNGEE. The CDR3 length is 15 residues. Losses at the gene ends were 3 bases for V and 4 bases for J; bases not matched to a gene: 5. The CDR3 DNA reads TGTGCCAGCAGCGCCGTGGGACAGGGGGCTTACGAGCAGTACTTC. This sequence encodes CASSAVGQGAYEQYF.

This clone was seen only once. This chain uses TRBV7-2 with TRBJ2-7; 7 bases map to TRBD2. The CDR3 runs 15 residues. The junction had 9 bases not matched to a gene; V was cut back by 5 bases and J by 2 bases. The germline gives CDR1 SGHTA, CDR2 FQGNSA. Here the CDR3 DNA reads TGTGCCAGCAGCGTAATGGGAGGGAGCGCCTACGAGCAGTACTTC. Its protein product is CASSVMGGSAYEQYF.

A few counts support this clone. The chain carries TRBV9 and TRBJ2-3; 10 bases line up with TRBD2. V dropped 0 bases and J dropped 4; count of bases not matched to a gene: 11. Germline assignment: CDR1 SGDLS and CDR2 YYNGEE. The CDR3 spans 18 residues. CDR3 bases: TGTGCCAGCAGCGTAGACGGATCGTGGACTAGCGGTTCAGATACGCAGTATTTT. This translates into CASSVDGSWTSGSDTQYF.

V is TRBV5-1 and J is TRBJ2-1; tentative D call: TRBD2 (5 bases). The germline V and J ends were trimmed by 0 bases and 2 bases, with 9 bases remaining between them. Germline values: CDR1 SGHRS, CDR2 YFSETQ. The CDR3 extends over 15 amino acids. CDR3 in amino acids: CASSLVGEPYNEQFF. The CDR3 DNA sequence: TGCGCCAGCAGCTTGGTGGGAGAACCCTACAATGAGCAGTTCTTC.

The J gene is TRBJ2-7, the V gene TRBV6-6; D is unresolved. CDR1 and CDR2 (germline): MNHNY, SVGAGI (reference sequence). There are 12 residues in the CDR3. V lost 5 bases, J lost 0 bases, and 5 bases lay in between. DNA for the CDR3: TGTGCCAGCAGTCCCCACTCCTACGAGCAGTACTTC. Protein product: CASSPHSYEQYF.

This CDR3 reads CASYTRAAGTEAFF. For the CDR3, the DNA is TGTGCCAGCTATACACGGGCCGCGGGGACTGAAGCTTTCTTT. This chain joins TRBV6-1 and TRBJ1-1, with D uncertain. The V end was cut by 8 bases, the J end by 5 bases, with 18 bases between. This CDR3 spans 14 amino acids. Germline values: CDR1 MNHNS, CDR2 SASEGT.

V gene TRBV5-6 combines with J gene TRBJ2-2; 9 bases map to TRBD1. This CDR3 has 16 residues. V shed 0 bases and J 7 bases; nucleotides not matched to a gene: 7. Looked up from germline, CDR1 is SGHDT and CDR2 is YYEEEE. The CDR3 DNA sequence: TGTGCCAGCAGCTTGGTAGGGACAGGGTATATCGGGGAGCTGTTTTTT. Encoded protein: CASSLVGTGYIGELFF.

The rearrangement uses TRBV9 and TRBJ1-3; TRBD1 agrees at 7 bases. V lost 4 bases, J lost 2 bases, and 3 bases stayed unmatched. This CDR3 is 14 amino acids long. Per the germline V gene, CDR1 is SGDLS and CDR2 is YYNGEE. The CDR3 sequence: CASSPGGTGNTIYF. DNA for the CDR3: TGTGCCAGCAGCCCAGGGGGGACTGGAAACACCATATATTTT.

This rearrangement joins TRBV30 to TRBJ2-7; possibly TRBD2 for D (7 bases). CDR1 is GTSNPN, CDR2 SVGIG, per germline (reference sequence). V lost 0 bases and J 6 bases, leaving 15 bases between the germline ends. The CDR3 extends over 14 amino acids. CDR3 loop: CAWSVGRGVREQYF. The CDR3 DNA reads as TGTGCCTGGAGTGTAGGGAGGGGGGTGCGCGAGCAGTACTTC.

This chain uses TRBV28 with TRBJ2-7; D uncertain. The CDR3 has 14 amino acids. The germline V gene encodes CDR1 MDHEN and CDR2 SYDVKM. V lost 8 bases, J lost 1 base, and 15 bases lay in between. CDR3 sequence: CASRPGAVSYEQYF. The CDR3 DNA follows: TGTGCCAGCCGCCCCGGCGCGGTGTCCTACGAGCAGTACTTC.

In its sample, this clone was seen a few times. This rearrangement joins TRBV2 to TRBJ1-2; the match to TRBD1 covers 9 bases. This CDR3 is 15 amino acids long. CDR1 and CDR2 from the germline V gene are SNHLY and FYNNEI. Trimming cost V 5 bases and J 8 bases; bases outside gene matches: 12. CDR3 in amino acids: CASSKQLRDREGYTF. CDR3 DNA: TGTGCCAGCAGTAAGCAACTAAGGGACAGGGAAGGCTACACCTTC. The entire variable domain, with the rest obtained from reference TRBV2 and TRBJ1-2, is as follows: EPEVTQTPSHQVTQMGQEVILRCVPISNHLYFYWYRQILGQKVEFLVSFYNNEISEKSEIFDDQFSVERPDGSNFTLKIRSTKLEDSAMYFCASSKQLRDREGYTFGSGTRLTVV.

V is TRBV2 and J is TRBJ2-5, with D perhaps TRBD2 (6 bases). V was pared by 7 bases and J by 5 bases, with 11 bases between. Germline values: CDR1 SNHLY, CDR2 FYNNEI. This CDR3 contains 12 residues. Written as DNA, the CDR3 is TGTGCCAGCACCCCCCTAGCGGAGACCCAGTACTTC. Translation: CASTPLAETQYF. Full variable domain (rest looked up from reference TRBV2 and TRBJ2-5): EPEVTQTPSHQVTQMGQEVILRCVPISNHLYFYWYRQILGQKVEFLVSFYNNEISEKSEIFDDQFSVERPDGSNFTLKIRSTKLEDSAMYFCASTPLAETQYFGPGTRLLVL.

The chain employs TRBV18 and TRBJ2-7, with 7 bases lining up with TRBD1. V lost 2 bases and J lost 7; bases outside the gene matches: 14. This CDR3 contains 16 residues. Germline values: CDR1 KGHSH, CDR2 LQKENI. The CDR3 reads CASSPKGTVDLVEQYF. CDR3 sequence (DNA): TGTGCCAGCTCACCAAAAGGGACAGTTGACCTAGTGGAGCAGTACTTC.

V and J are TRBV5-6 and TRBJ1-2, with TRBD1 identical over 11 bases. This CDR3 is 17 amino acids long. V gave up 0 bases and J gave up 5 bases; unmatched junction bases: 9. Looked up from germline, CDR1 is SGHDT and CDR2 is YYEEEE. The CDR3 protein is CASSLEGTGGTKYGYTF. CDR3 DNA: TGTGCCAGCAGCTTGGAAGGGACAGGGGGTACGAAGTATGGCTACACCTTC.

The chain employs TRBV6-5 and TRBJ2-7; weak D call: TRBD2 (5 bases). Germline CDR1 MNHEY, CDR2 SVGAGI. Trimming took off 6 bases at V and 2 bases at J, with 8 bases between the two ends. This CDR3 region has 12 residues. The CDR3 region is CASSAGPYEQYF. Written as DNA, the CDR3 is TGTGCCAGCAGCGCGGGCCCCTACGAGCAGTACTTC.

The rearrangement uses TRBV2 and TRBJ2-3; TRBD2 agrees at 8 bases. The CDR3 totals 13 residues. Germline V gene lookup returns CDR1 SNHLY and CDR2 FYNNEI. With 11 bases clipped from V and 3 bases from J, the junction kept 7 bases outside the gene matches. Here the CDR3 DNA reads TGTGCCGGAGAGCGGGAGAGTACAGATACGCAGTATTTT. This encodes CAGERESTDTQYF.

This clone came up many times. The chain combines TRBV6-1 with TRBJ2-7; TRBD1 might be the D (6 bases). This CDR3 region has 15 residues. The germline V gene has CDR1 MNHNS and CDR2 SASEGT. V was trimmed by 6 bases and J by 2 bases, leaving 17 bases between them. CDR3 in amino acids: CASSSWTETTYEQYF. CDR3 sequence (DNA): TGTGCCAGCAGCTCTTGGACAGAGACCACCTACGAGCAGTACTTC.

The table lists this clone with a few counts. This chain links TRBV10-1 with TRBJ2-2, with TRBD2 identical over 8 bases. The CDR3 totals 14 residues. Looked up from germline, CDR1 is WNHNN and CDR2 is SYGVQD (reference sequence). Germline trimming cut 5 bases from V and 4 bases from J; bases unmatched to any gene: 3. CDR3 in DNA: TGCGCCAGCAGTAAAAGCGGGGGCACCGGGGAGCTGTTTTTT. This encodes CASSKSGGTGELFF.